This TCR beta chain is drawn from a study of shared clonotypes between healthy human individuals. At the deep level, the assay was run. For sorted subsets, about 190 ng DNA per replicate equaled tens of thousands of T cell genomes. Method: immunoSEQ multiplex PCR; TCRdb's copy keeps in-frame clones and lacks some. The sample holds about 730,000 clones, around 77% seen once. Study outcomes and limitations: Relative to their counterparts shared across all four donors, non-shared clonotypes exhibited diminished generation probabilities.

A note on this clone: Its antigen is currently unknown.

The receptor was derived from a woman aged 30 to 39 in good health. The sample taken for sequencing was memory CD4+ T cells sorted from blood. Stated subset: CD45RA-negative fraction.

The CDR3 loop is CASSLGTGGSSGANVLTF. CDR3 in DNA: TGCGCCAGCAGCCTGGGGACAGGGGGCAGCTCTGGGGCCAACGTCCTGACTTTC. This chain joins TRBV5-1 and TRBJ2-6, with 12 bases that match TRBD1. Germline lookup yields CDR1 SGHRS and CDR2 YFSETQ. The CDR3 has 18 residues. J gave up 0 bases and V 4 bases, and 5 bases lay outside the gene matches. The full variable domain, rest sourced from reference TRBV5-1 and TRBJ2-6, is KAGVTQTPRYLIKTRGQQVTLSCSPISGHRSVSWYQQTPGQGLQFLFEYFSETQRNKGNFPGRFSGRQFSNSRSEMNVSTLELGDSALYLCASSLGTGGSSGANVLTFGAGSRLTVL.